The subject of this entry is one TCR beta chain. Its antigen is currently unknown. Germline loops: CDR1 LGHNA, CDR2 YSLEER. The trim removed 4 bases at V and 4 bases at J, leaving 6 bases unmatched. The CDR3 consists of 16 residues. Controls came from buffy coats of healthy blood donors. The source of the sample is a study of STAT5B mutations in CD4+ large granular lymphocyte leukemia. Study-wide results and limits: Approximately 25% of private leukemic clonotypes occurred rarely in other patients' non-leukemic repertoires. TRBV06-family usage was enriched in top patient clones (8/27) versus controls (2/35). CD4-sorted patient repertoires seemed more clonal than healthy CD4+ repertoires.

This table comes from immunoSEQ multiplex PCR, and its TCRdb copy is limited to in-frame clones, with some not included. The repertoire consists of fewer than 45,000 clones, with 81% occurring once and the leading ten covering around 3.5%. This receptor was obtained from a human donor in good health. Input material: CD4+ T cells from blood buffy coats. This sequence joins TRBV4-3 and TRBJ2-1, with 11 bases matching TRBD2. CDR3 residues: CASSPLGLAAYNEQFF. CDR3 nucleotides: TGCGCCAGCAGCCCCCTGGGACTAGCGGCTTACAATGAGCAGTTCTTC.